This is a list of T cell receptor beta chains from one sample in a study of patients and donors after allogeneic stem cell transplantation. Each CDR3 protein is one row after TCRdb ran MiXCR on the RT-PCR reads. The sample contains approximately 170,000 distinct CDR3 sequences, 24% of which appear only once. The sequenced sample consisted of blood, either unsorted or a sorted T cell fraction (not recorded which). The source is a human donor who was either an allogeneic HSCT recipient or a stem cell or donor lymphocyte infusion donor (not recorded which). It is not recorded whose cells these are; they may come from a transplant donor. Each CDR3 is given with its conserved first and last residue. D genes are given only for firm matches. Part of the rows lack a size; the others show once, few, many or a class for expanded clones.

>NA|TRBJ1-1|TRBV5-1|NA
CASRIQGMNTEAFF
TGCGCCAGCAGAATCCAGGGCATGAACACTGAAGCTTTCTTT
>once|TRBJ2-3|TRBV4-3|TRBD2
CASSQEMGPSGDTQYF
TGCGCCAGCAGCCAAGAAATGGGTCCTAGCGGAGATACGCAGTATTTT
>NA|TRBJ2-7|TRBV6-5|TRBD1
CASSLGQASGEQYF
TGTGCCAGCAGCTTAGGACAGGCCTCAGGGGAGCAGTACTTC
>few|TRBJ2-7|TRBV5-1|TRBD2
CASSQLSGGIEQYF
TGCGCCAGCAGCCAGCTGAGCGGGGGAATAGAGCAGTACTTC
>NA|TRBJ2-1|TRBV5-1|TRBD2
CASSAHSGREPFVSYNEQFF
TGCGCCAGCAGCGCCCACAGCGGGAGAGAACCCTTCGTCTCCTACAATGAGCAGTTCTTC
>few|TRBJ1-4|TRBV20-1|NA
CSARAHQGSNEKLFF
TGCAGTGCTAGAGCCCATCAGGGGTCTAATGAAAAACTGTTTTTT
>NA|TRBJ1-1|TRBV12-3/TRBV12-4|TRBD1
CASSPGGLTEAFF
TGTGCCAGCAGCCCAGGGGGGCTCACTGAAGCTTTCTTT
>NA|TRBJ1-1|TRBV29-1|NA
CSVRRSAEAFF
TGCAGCGTACGGAGGTCCGCTGAAGCTTTCTTT
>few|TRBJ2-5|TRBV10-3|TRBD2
CAISESTGLAEETQYF
TGTGCCATCAGTGAGTCAACGGGACTAGCGGAAGAGACCCAGTACTTC
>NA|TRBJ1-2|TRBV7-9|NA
CASSLPRGDGYTF
TGTGCCAGCAGCTTGCCCAGGGGAGATGGCTACACCTTC
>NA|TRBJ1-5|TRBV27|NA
CASSLFWEGGQPQHF
TGTGCCAGCAGTTTATTCTGGGAGGGCGGGCAGCCCCAGCATTTT
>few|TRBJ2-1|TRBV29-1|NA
CSVVSGGGYNEQFF
TGCAGCGTTGTCTCAGGGGGGGGCTACAATGAGCAGTTCTTC
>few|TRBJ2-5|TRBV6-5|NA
CASSYAYRDGETQYF
TGTGCCAGCAGTTACGCGTACAGGGACGGAGAGACCCAGTACTTC
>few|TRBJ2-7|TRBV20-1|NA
CSAQLGYSYEQYF
TGCAGTGCCCAACTTGGCTACTCCTACGAGCAGTACTTC
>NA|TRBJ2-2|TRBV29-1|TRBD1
CSVLGIPTGGFNTGELFF
TGCAGCGTTCTGGGAATTCCGACAGGGGGCTTTAACACCGGGGAGCTGTTTTTT
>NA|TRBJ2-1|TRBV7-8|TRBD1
CASSRVRTGGTNEQFF
TGTGCCAGCAGCCGCGTCCGGACAGGGGGTACGAATGAGCAGTTCTTC
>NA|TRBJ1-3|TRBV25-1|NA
CASSGSPVTGNTIYF
TGTGCCAGCAGTGGGTCCCCCGTAACCGGAAACACCATATATTTT
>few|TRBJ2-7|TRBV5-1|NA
CASSLGGRTSYEQYF
TGCGCCAGCAGCTTGGGGGGACGGACCTCCTACGAGCAGTACTTC
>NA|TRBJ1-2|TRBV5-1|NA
CASSLGTSLGYTF
TGCGCCAGCAGCCTCGGGACATCGCTTGGCTACACCTTC
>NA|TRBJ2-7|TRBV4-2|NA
CASSQGDGTTYEQYF
TGTGCCAGCAGCCAAGGGGACGGCACCACCTACGAGCAGTACTTC
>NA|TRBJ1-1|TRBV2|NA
CASNDMGYTEAFF
TGTGCCAGCAACGACATGGGTTACACTGAAGCTTTCTTT
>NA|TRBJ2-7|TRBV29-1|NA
CSVGTSSYEQYF
TGCAGCGTGGGGACGAGCTCCTACGAGCAGTACTTC
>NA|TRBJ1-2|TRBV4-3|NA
CASSQEGGYGYTF
TGCGCCAGCAGCCAAGAGGGGGGTTATGGCTACACCTTC
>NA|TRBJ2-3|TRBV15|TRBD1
CATSKTGGDTQYF
TGTGCCACCAGTAAGACAGGGGGAGATACGCAGTATTTT
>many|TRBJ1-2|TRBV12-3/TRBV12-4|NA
CASSLSGGEGYTF
TGTGCCAGCAGTTTGTCGGGTGGGGAAGGCTACACCTTC